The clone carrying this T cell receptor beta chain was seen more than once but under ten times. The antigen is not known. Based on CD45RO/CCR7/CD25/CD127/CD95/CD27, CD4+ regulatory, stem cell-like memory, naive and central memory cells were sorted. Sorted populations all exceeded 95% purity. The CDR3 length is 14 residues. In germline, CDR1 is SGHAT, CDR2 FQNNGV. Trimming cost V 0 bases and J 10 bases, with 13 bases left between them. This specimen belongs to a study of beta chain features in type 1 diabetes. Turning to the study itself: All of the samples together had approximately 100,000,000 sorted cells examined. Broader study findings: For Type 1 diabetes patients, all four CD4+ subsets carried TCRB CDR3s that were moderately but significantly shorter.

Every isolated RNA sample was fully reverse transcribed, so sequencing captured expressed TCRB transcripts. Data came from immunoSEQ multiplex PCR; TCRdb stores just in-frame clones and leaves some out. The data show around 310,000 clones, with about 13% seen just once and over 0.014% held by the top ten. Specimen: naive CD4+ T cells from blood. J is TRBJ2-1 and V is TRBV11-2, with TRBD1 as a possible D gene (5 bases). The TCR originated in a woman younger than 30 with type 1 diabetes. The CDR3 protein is CASSLDGHQREQFF. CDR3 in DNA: TGTGCCAGCAGCTTAGATGGACATCAACGGGAGCAGTTCTTC.